This TCR beta chain was sequenced in a study of beta chain features in type 1 diabetes. General study points: People with Type 1 diabetes carried modestly yet significantly shorter TCRB CDR3s in all four CD4+ subsets.

Expressed TCRB transcripts were sequenced after all isolated RNA was converted to cDNA. The table came from immunoSEQ multiplex PCR; TCRdb's copy has only in-frame clones and leaves some out. The sample records roughly 230,000 clones, about 10% being singletons. As for this clone: The antigen remains unidentified.

This CDR3 is 12 amino acids long. Germline CDR1 and CDR2: LNHDA and SQIVND (reference sequence). V was pared by 6 bases and J by 5 bases, with 11 bases between. The sequence was collected from a woman under 30 in good health. Input material: naive CD4+ T cells from blood. The rearrangement joins TRBV19 to TRBJ2-7; D is perhaps TRBD1 (6 bases). The CDR3 loop is CASSPPGDEQYF. CDR3 nucleotide sequence: TGTGCCAGTAGCCCCCCAGGGGACGAGCAGTACTTC. Based on the CDR3 plus reference TRBV19 and TRBJ2-7, the full variable domain is DGGITQSPKYLFRKEGQNVTLSCEQNLNHDAMYWYRQDPGQGLRLIYYSQIVNDFQKGDIAEGYSVSREKKESFPLTVTSAQKNPTAFYLCASSPPGDEQYFGPGTRLTVT.